These T cell receptor beta chains were read from a single sample in a study of monozygotic twins with inflammatory bowel disease. With the 5' RACE reads reprocessed, TCRdb shows one record per CDR3 protein and no DNA. This sample's table reports 400,000 or so distinct CDR3 sequences. The specimen was blood. These receptors came from a human donor with ulcerative colitis or Crohn's disease, or a healthy co-twin of an affected twin (not recorded which). Each CDR3 is given with its conserved first and last residue.

j_gene | v_gene | CDR3aa
TRBJ2-3 | TRBV7-9 | CASSHRETPDTQYF
TRBJ2-5 | TRBV20-1 | CSARITSGETQYF
TRBJ1-2 | TRBV29-1 | CSVEVIRDLYTF
TRBJ2-6 | TRBV12-3/TRBV12-4 | CASSFQLVSGANVLTF
TRBJ2-1 | TRBV4-3 | CASSQDLPGGLYNEQFF
TRBJ2-7 | TRBV5-1 | CASSPVSVSYEQYF
TRBJ2-3 | TRBV21-1 | CASNRGDTDTQYF
TRBJ2-5 | TRBV19 | CASRRTGEETQYF
TRBJ2-6 | TRBV7-6 | CASSTPEGGANVLTF
TRBJ1-2 | TRBV12-3/TRBV12-4 | CASSPTGNNGYTF
TRBJ1-5 | TRBV5-4 | CASSIGTGGNQPQHF
TRBJ2-7 | TRBV12-3/TRBV12-4 | CASSLSGGFSSYEQYF
TRBJ2-3 | TRBV5-1 | CASSLAGPTDTQYF
TRBJ2-5 | TRBV12-3/TRBV12-4 | CASSIGGQQETQYF
TRBJ1-4 | TRBV10-3 | CATRRTGWEKLFF
TRBJ2-2 | TRBV6-2/TRBV6-3 | CASRPDKNTGELFF
TRBJ2-1 | TRBV6-2/TRBV6-3 | CASNPGGSSYNEQFF
TRBJ2-7 | TRBV10-3 | CAISLRQGQTYEQYF
TRBJ2-5 | TRBV20-1 | CSANLARETQYF
TRBJ2-2 | TRBV12-3/TRBV12-4 | CASSLGGPDTGELFF
TRBJ2-5 | TRBV30 | CAWSTGRVGETQYF
TRBJ2-1 | TRBV11-2 | CASSWTSGSGSEQFF
TRBJ2-5 | TRBV5-6 | CASSFRVGETQYF
TRBJ2-1 | TRBV6-6 | CASSYSPSRVEQFF
TRBJ2-3 | TRBV20-1 | CSATGGAITDTQYF
TRBJ1-2 | TRBV7-8 | CASSPRQESGYTF
TRBJ1-4 | TRBV3-1 | CASSQDLSTNEKLFF
TRBJ2-3 | TRBV6-5 | CASSSGMIQGLGDTQYF
TRBJ1-1 | TRBV12-3/TRBV12-4 | CASSRREDTEAFF
TRBJ2-7 | TRBV3-1 | CASSHPPGSGAYEQYF
TRBJ2-2 | TRBV4-1 | CASSQVGAGFTGELFF
TRBJ2-2 | TRBV4-1 | CASRTIGGELFF
TRBJ1-4 | TRBV29-1 | CSVERAGDEKLFF
TRBJ1-1 | TRBV19 | CASSTSEGYTEAFF
TRBJ2-6 | TRBV7-6 | CASSRQTGANVLTF
TRBJ2-2 | TRBV11-1 | CASSLTGYTGELFF
TRBJ2-1 | TRBV28 | CASRGKDYGIYEQFF
TRBJ1-2 | TRBV29-1 | CSVWPVGIDGYTF
TRBJ2-1 | TRBV6-1 | CASRNPGQDQGNEQFF
TRBJ1-1 | TRBV30 | CAWSVPGVTEAFF
TRBJ2-5 | TRBV7-2 | CASSLGVYETQYF
TRBJ2-2 | TRBV18 | CASSPPTGQGNTGELFF
TRBJ2-4 | TRBV20-1 | CSASPGREAKNIQYF
TRBJ1-5 | TRBV6-2/TRBV6-3 | CASSYSKGTGSNQPQHF
TRBJ2-3 | TRBV6-5 | CASSYGRVGTDTQYF
TRBJ2-1 | TRBV2 | CASSAQSGGYNEQFF
TRBJ2-1 | TRBV29-1 | CSVERSFDEQFF
TRBJ2-7 | TRBV29-1 | CSASRGASSYEQYF
TRBJ1-5 | TRBV12-3/TRBV12-4 | CASGGGSNQPQHF
TRBJ1-5 | TRBV24-1 | CATSDGGNNQPQHF
TRBJ2-7 | TRBV10-3 | CAISNGRGTGEQYF
TRBJ2-3 | TRBV3-1 | CASSQGAGTSGGRDTQYF
TRBJ2-2 | TRBV25-1 | CATTSHRGYTGELFF
TRBJ2-7 | TRBV12-3/TRBV12-4 | CASSLSLLSYEQYF
TRBJ2-3 | TRBV7-3 | CASSWGGGDTQYF